This note documents a single T cell receptor beta chain sequence. Per the germline V gene, CDR1 is SGHRS and CDR2 is YFSETQ. The CDR3 consists of 16 residues. Trimming at V came to 1 base and at J to 3 bases, leaving 2 bases not matched to a gene. This sample is part of a study of shared clonotypes between healthy human individuals. Overall study: In total, the donors were two women and three men aged 18 to 49.

Replicate PCRs from sorted subsets contained roughly 220 ng DNA, which is around 30,000 T cell genomes. Profiled with immunoSEQ multiplex PCR; TCRdb holds only in-frame clones, not every one. The table has a few hundred thousand clones, over 60% seen once. Sequenced sample: memory CD4+ T cells sorted from blood. Subset reported: CD45RA-negative fraction. The chain employs TRBV5-1 and TRBJ2-1; 12 bases agree with TRBD2. The sequence was collected from a man aged 30 to 39 in good health. The CDR3 region is CASSLTSGRYYNEQFF. CDR3 nucleotides: TGCGCCAGCAGCTTGACTAGCGGGAGGTACTACAATGAGCAGTTCTTC.